This T cell receptor (beta chain) stems from a study of T cell responses to AZD1222 COVID-19 vaccine. Turning to the study itself: Second doses at about 4 or about 12 weeks were pooled. Study-wide results and caveats: Scientists sampled the repertoires only once the peak T cell response had passed. A mostly white British donor set with more females was recruited, and clonal diversity was possibly underestimated. Increased Spike-specific TCR breadth and depth were observed after two AZD1222 doses.

This clone was seen a single time. Its antigen is still unknown. Germline V gene sequence: CDR1 LNHNV, CDR2 YYDKDF (reference sequence). Between the trimmed V and J ends, which lost 0 bases and 1 base, there was a span of 10 bases. The CDR3 covers 15 residues. TCRdb's copy holds only in-frame clones and misses some; the assay was immunoSEQ multiplex PCR. The data hold about 120,000 clones, with approximately 90% observed a single time. Sequencing was performed on peripheral blood, taken on day 0 of AZD1222 vaccination. V usage is TRBV15 and J usage is TRBJ2-7; D not resolved. The sequence was collected from an adult in good health. The CDR3 coding sequence is TGTGCCACCAGCAGAGATTCCAGCTTTTCCTACGAGCAGTACTTC. As protein: CATSRDSSFSYEQYF.